A selection of T cell receptor beta chains follows, all from one sample in a study of cytomegalovirus exposure and HLA in healthy donors. The assay was immunoSEQ multiplex PCR, and TCRdb's table has in-frame clones only and misses some. This sample carries more than 65,000 clones, 65% to 75% of them seen once, and the ten largest clones take 11%. The sequenced sample consisted of PBMCs. Receptors were obtained from a woman aged 55-69 years in good health and CMV-seropositive. CDR3s include the opening cysteine and the closing phenylalanine or tryptophan. A D gene is named only where the DNA matches it firmly. Some rows mark clone size as missing; the rest say once, few, many or name a class of expanded clone.

TRBJ1-1 | . | . | TRBV2 | CASSESRWAFF | TGTGCCAGCAGTGAGTCGCGGTGGGCTTTCTTT
TRBJ2-5 | TRBD1 | . | TRBV5-8 | CASSEGQTAKTQYF | TGTGCCAGCAGCGAGGGACAGACGGCGAAGACCCAGTACTTC
TRBJ1-6 | . | once | TRBV27 | CASTKLAGAYNSPLHF | TGTGCCAGCACCAAACTTGCGGGGGCCTATAATTCACCCCTCCACTTT
TRBJ2-7 | . | . | TRBV9 | CASSLTGEEQYF | TGTGCCAGCAGTCTCACAGGTGAAGAGCAGTACTTC
TRBJ2-7 | TRBD2 | . | TRBV4-1 | CASSQDEAGGTTYEQYF | TGCGCCAGCAGCCAAGATGAAGCGGGGGGCACCACCTACGAGCAGTACTTC
TRBJ2-3 | . | . | TRBV18 | CASRPRDISTDTQYF | TGTGCCAGCCGACCGAGGGACATAAGCACAGATACGCAGTATTTT
TRBJ1-2 | TRBD1 | . | TRBV11-3 | CASSEGQGTYGYTF | TGTGCCAGCAGCGAGGGACAGGGGACCTATGGCTACACCTTC
TRBJ2-7 | TRBD2 | once | TRBV28 | CASSLPAGDYEQYF | TGTGCCAGCAGTTTACCAGCGGGAGATTACGAGCAGTACTTC
TRBJ2-4 | TRBD2 | few | TRBV13 | CASSPRGVDIQYF | TGTGCCAGCAGCCCCCGGGGGGTGGACATTCAGTACTTC
TRBJ2-7 | . | . | TRBV5-1 | CASSLPAGPDEQYF | TGCGCCAGCAGCTTGCCGGCAGGCCCCGACGAGCAGTACTTC
TRBJ2-2 | . | . | TRBV29-1 | CSVGYRAGELFF | TGCAGCGTCGGGTATAGAGCCGGGGAGCTGTTTTTT
TRBJ1-2 | . | few | TRBV6-1 | CASRARQGTRYTF | TGTGCCAGCAGGGCTCGGCAGGGGACACGCTACACCTTC
TRBJ2-2 | . | . | TRBV5-5 | CASSGRTENTGELFF | TGTGCCAGCAGTGGTAGGACAGAGAACACCGGGGAGCTGTTTTTT
TRBJ1-4 | TRBD1 | once | TRBV30 | CAWSSPLWDRINEKLFF | TGTGCCTGGAGTAGCCCCCTATGGGACAGGATTAATGAAAAACTGTTTTTT
TRBJ2-5 | . | . | TRBV5-1 | CASGPRGFGETQYF | TGCGCCAGCGGCCCCCGGGGGTTTGGAGAGACCCAGTACTTC
TRBJ2-7 | . | . | TRBV11-1 | CASSLNQGTYEQYF | TGTGCCAGCAGCTTAAACCAGGGCACCTACGAGCAGTACTTC
TRBJ2-3 | . | few | TRBV6-5 | CASSYEDTQYF | TGTGCCAGCAGTTACGAGGATACGCAGTATTTT
TRBJ1-2 | TRBD1 | few | TRBV2 | CASSEMVTGVNYGYTF | TGTGCCAGCAGTGAAATGGTGACAGGGGTTAACTATGGCTACACCTTC
TRBJ1-1 | . | few | TRBV6-5 | CATWRSAEAFF | TGTGCCACGTGGCGGTCGGCTGAAGCTTTCTTT
TRBJ1-1 | . | . | TRBV7-3 | CASSLRPLATEAFF | TGTGCCAGCAGCTTAAGACCCCTAGCCACTGAAGCTTTCTTT
TRBJ2-7 | TRBD2 | . | TRBV4-2 | CASSQGLGGPYEQYF | TGTGCCAGCAGCCAAGGATTGGGAGGGCCCTACGAGCAGTACTTC
TRBJ1-1 | . | . | TRBV19 | CASSIGGNTEAFF | TGTGCCAGTAGTATCGGGGGGAACACTGAAGCTTTCTTT
TRBJ1-1 | TRBD1 | . | TRBV18 | CASSPPQGANTEAFF | TGTGCCAGCTCACCACCGCAGGGGGCGAACACTGAAGCTTTCTTT
TRBJ1-2 | . | . | TRBV5-4 | CASSPTTSANYGYTF | TGTGCCAGCAGCCCCACGACAAGTGCTAACTATGGCTACACCTTC
TRBJ1-2 | . | . | TRBV6-4 | CASSDTFRGYGYTF | TGTGCCAGCAGTGACACCTTTCGGGGCTATGGCTACACCTTC
TRBJ2-6 | . | few | TRBV2 | CASSSQGISGANVLTF | TGTGCCAGCAGTTCTCAGGGGATCTCTGGGGCCAACGTCCTGACTTTC
TRBJ2-7 | . | . | TRBV5-1 | CASSLEWASYEQYF | TGCGCCAGCAGCCTGGAGTGGGCCTCCTACGAGCAGTACTTC
TRBJ2-1 | TRBD2 | . | TRBV2 | CASSEGGRDRQFF | TGTGCCAGCAGTGAGGGGGGGAGGGATCGGCAGTTCTTC